This T cell receptor beta chain emerged from a study of blood T cell repertoires in COVID-19. This CDR3 spans 12 amino acids. Trimming took off 4 bases at V and 8 bases at J, with 11 bases between the two ends. Per germline, CDR1 MNHEY and CDR2 SVGAGI. This clone was seen a few times. TCRdb's copy holds only in-frame clones and misses some; the assay was immunoSEQ multiplex PCR. The table records some 200,000 clones, around 80% of them present only once. Sequencing used peripheral blood. The TCR comes from a woman older than 75 with COVID-19, enrolled during active disease. The rearrangement links TRBV6-5 to TRBJ1-2; D gene ambiguous. The DNA of the CDR3 is TGTGCCAGCAGTTCCCCGGGGTCAGGCTACACCTTC. Its translation is CASSSPGSGYTF.